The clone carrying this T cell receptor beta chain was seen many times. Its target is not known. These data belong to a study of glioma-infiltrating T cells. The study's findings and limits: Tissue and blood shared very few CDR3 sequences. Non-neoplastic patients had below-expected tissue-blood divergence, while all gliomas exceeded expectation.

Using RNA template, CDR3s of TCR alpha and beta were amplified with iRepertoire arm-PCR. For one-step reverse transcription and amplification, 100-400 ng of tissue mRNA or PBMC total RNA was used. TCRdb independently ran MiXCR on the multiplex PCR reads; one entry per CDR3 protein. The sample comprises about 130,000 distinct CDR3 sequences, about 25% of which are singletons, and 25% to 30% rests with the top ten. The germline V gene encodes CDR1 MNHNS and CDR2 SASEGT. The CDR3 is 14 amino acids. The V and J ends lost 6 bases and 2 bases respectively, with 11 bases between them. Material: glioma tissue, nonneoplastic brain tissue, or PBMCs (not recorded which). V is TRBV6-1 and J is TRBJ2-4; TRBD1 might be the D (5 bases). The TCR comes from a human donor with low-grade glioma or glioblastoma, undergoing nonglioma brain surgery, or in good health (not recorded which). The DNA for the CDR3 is TGTGCCAGCAGACCTAGGGGATCCAAAAACATTCAGTACTTC. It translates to CASRPRGSKNIQYF.